The present T cell receptor (beta chain) was sequenced within a study of blood T cells in healthy people across ages. Study results and limitations: More naive CD4+ cells and higher diversity were found in long-lived than in aged donors. A roughly linear fall in TCR beta diversity per million T cells was seen with increasing age.

Sample-barcoded 5' priming and a J-beta primer mix drove a second PCR of about 6 to 12 cycles. Each cDNA molecule was tagged by a template-switch adaptor with 12 random nucleotides. TCRdb redid the calling of the 5' RACE reads with MiXCR, one entry per CDR3 protein. The repertoire has 2 million or so distinct CDR3 sequences, about 50% of them found once; the top ten carry less than 2.5%. This CDR3 comprises 15 residues. Trimming removed 0 bases at V and 6 bases at J, with 15 bases between. CDR1 SGHDT and CDR2 YYEEEE come from the germline V gene. Note on this clonotype: What it binds is not known.

The donors, all healthy, were Caucasians living in Russia, aged roughly 6 to 100. Sequenced sample: blood. This sequence originates from a woman between 35 and 50 years old in good health. The rearrangement uses TRBV5-6 and TRBJ1-2, with D tentatively TRBD1 (6 bases). CDR3 DNA sequence: TGTGCCAGCAGCTTGGGCGGGGGCAGGACCAATGGCTACACCTTC. It specifies CASSLGGGRTNGYTF.